This T cell receptor beta chain was retrieved from a study of blood T cell repertoires in COVID-19. V lost 4 bases to trimming and J lost 10 bases; unmatched junction nucleotides: 7. The CDR3 is made up of 13 amino acids. Germline CDR1 is MNHEY and CDR2 is SVGEGT. Per the original data handling: By means of reference gene primer amplification, nucleated cell counts were estimated. The table came from immunoSEQ multiplex PCR; TCRdb's copy has only in-frame clones and leaves some out. The D gene and trimming were derived from the DNA, and the V and J assignments and clone size from that table. This table has under 200,000 clones, roughly 84% appearing once.

The TCR was taken from an elderly woman with acute or convalescent COVID-19. The chain employs TRBV6-2 or TRBV6-3 and TRBJ2-4, with 7 bases fitting TRBD2. Sequenced sample: peripheral blood. For the CDR3, the DNA is TGTGCCAGCAGTTGGGACTACCTGGCGATTCAGTACTTC. Encoded protein: CASSWDYLAIQYF.